What follows are 22 T cell receptor beta chains derived from one specimen sequenced in a study of T cell responses to AZD1222 COVID-19 vaccine. Here immunoSEQ multiplex PCR was the method, and the copy in TCRdb shows in-frame clones only, minus some. The table records about 150,000 clones, 90% of them present only once. Sequenced material: peripheral blood, taken on day 0 of AZD1222 vaccination. The receptors come from an adult in good health.

The chain carries TRBV2 and TRBJ1-2, with D perhaps TRBD1 (6 bases). This CDR3 contains 14 residues. Trimming removed 6 bases at V and 5 bases at J, with 16 bases between. Germline V gene lookup returns CDR1 SNHLY and CDR2 FYNNEI. CDR3 sequence (DNA): TGTGCCAGCAGCTTCAACAGGGATGGGTATGGCTACACCTTC. This sequence encodes CASSFNRDGYGYTF.

The rearrangement links TRBV4-2 to TRBJ2-5; D is undetermined. The CDR3 consists of 13 residues. V shed 0 bases and J shed 4 bases, with 6 bases lying between them. In germline, CDR1 is LGHNA, CDR2 YNFKEQ. Here the CDR3 reads CASSQDQRETQYF. CDR3 bases: TGTGCCAGCAGCCAAGATCAACGAGAGACCCAGTACTTC.

This rearrangement joins TRBV7-2 to TRBJ1-5; D is unresolved. Per the germline V gene, CDR1 is SGHTA and CDR2 is FQGNSA. The germline V and J ends were trimmed by 3 bases and 8 bases, with 20 bases remaining between them. There are 16 residues in the CDR3. The DNA of the CDR3 is TGTGCCAGCAGCTTTAGTTGGGCCGGCGCCGAAGAGCCCCAGCATTTT. Translating gives CASSFSWAGAEEPQHF.

The chain couples TRBV19 to TRBJ2-7; 8 nucleotides match TRBD1. Looked up from germline, CDR1 is LNHDA and CDR2 is SQIVND (reference sequence). The J segment lost 0 bases and the V segment lost 3 bases, leaving 4 bases of the junction unmatched. The CDR3 covers 15 residues. The CDR3 region is CASSMGQGASYEQYF. DNA of the CDR3: TGTGCCAGTAGTATGGGGCAGGGGGCCTCCTACGAGCAGTACTTC.

The chain has TRBV27 and TRBJ1-1; 7 bases line up with TRBD1. The J segment lost 0 bases and the V segment lost 3 bases, leaving 10 bases of the junction unmatched. Germline CDR1 is MNHEY and CDR2 is SMNVEV (reference sequence). The CDR3 consists of 17 residues. The CDR3 region is CASSFSRNRGLNTEAFF. DNA of the CDR3: TGTGCCAGCAGTTTTTCCCGCAACAGGGGATTGAACACTGAAGCTTTCTTT.

This sequence joins TRBV18 and TRBJ2-4, with TRBD1 as a possible D gene (6 bases). Germline values: CDR1 KGHSH, CDR2 LQKENI. The V end lost 3 bases, the J end lost 0 bases, and 12 bases lay between the germline ends. This CDR3 comprises 16 residues. The CDR3 DNA reads as TGTGCCAGCTCACCGGACAGAACAGTAGCCAAAAACATTCAGTACTTC. Translation: CASSPDRTVAKNIQYF.

V and J are TRBV6-2 or TRBV6-3 and TRBJ1-5; D may be TRBD1 (5 bases). Per the germline V gene, CDR1 is MNHEY and CDR2 is SVGEGT. This CDR3 is 15 amino acids long. Deletions cut 5 bases from V and 3 bases from J, with 14 bases between. The chain's CDR3 is CASSRADSYNQPQHF. The CDR3 DNA follows: TGTGCCAGCAGTCGCGCCGACAGTTACAATCAGCCCCAGCATTTT.

The CDR3 DNA follows: TGTGCCAGAGAACAGGAGAACACTGAAGCTTTCTTT. Its translation is CAREQENTEAFF. The chain couples TRBV2 to TRBJ1-1, with a possible D match to TRBD1 (5 bases). Germline CDR1 and CDR2: SNHLY and FYNNEI. This CDR3 contains 12 residues. Between the trimmed V and J ends, which lost 9 bases and 1 base, there was a span of 9 bases.

The V gene is TRBV29-1, the J gene TRBJ1-1; weak D call: TRBD1 (6 bases). The CDR3 spans 15 residues. Trimming removed 4 bases from V and 3 bases from J, with 18 bases in between. Germline V gene sequence: CDR1 SQVTM, CDR2 ANQGSEA. The CDR3 DNA reads TGCAGCGTTGCGGACTACAGGGCGACTTACACTGAAGCTTTCTTT. It yields the protein CSVADYRATYTEAFF.

V gene TRBV5-4 combines with J gene TRBJ2-1; TRBD2 might be the D (6 bases). The germline V and J ends were trimmed by 3 bases and 5 bases, with 12 bases remaining between them. This CDR3 has 14 residues. CDR1 is SGHNT, CDR2 YYREEE, per germline (reference sequence). CDR3 in DNA: TGTGCCAGCAGCTCACCGACTAGGGACAATGAGCAGTTCTTC. Amino acids: CASSSPTRDNEQFF.

The chain employs TRBV12-3 or TRBV12-4 and TRBJ1-1; no clear D. Deletions cut 4 bases from V and 1 base from J, with 7 bases between. The CDR3 spans 13 residues. CDR3 DNA sequence: TGTGCCAGCAGTTACGGCGGGAACACTGAAGCTTTCTTT. Amino acid sequence: CASSYGGNTEAFF.

The chain is built from TRBV6-5 and TRBJ2-2; unclear D gene. V lost 1 base and J lost 2, with 2 bases in between. This CDR3 spans 13 amino acids. CDR1 is MNHEY and CDR2 is SVGAGI in the germline V gene. The CDR3 DNA reads TGTGCCAGCAGTTACTACAACACCGGGGAGCTGTTTTTT. It translates to CASSYYNTGELFF.

The chain has TRBV5-1 and TRBJ1-4; no reliable D call. The CDR3 loop spans 14 amino acids. CDR1 and CDR2 (germline): SGHRS, YFSETQ. Between the trimmed V and J ends, which lost 7 bases and 3 bases, there was a span of 13 bases. For the CDR3, the DNA is TGCGCCAGCTCGTACAGCCCGGCTAATGAAAAACTGTTTTTT. This translates into CASSYSPANEKLFF.

V and J are TRBV5-1 and TRBJ2-7, with 8 bases aligning to TRBD1. V trimming: 1 base; J trimming: 3 bases; junction bases outside the gene matches: 12. CDR3 length equals 17 residues. The germline CDR1 and CDR2 sequences are SGHRS and YFSETQ. CDR3 DNA sequence: TGCGCCAGCAGCTTGCTCGAAGGGACAGGAAGGGACTACGAGCAGTACTTC. Its protein product is CASSLLEGTGRDYEQYF.

V gene TRBV28 combines with J gene TRBJ1-6; 9 bases agree with TRBD1. Germline trimming cut 4 bases from V and 7 bases from J; bases unmatched to any gene: 2. Germline lookup yields CDR1 MDHEN and CDR2 SYDVKM. The CDR3 has 14 residues. The chain's CDR3 is CASSWGQGNSPLHF. The CDR3 bases are TGTGCCAGCAGTTGGGGACAGGGAAATTCACCCCTCCACTTT. Looking up the rest from reference TRBV28 and TRBJ1-6 gives the full variable domain: DVKVTQSSRYLVKRTGEKVFLECVQDMDHENMFWYRQDPGLGLRLIYFSYDVKMKEKGDIPEGYSVSREKKERFSLILESASTNQTSMYLCASSWGQGNSPLHFGNGTRLTVT.

This rearrangement joins TRBV27 to TRBJ1-3; 7 bases are a match to TRBD1. Germline V lookup: CDR1 MNHEY, CDR2 SMNVEV (reference sequence). This CDR3 is built from 18 residues. V lost 1 base, J lost 0 bases, and 9 bases stayed unmatched. The CDR3 DNA is TGTGCCAGCAGTTTATACGCCCGGGACAGTGACTCTGGAAACACCATATATTTT. It specifies CASSLYARDSDSGNTIYF.

The rearrangement uses TRBV7-8 and TRBJ1-6, with D tentatively TRBD1 (6 bases). V was cut by 1 base and J by 14 bases, with 12 bases left in between. Looked up from germline, CDR1 is SGHVS and CDR2 is FQNEAQ. The CDR3 runs 13 residues. CDR3 DNA sequence: TGTGCCAGCAGCTTAGGGGACACGTACGCCCTCCACTTT. It is translated as CASSLGDTYALHF.

The chain links TRBV2 to TRBJ1-1; a weak D match, TRBD1 (5 bases). Germline V CDR1 and CDR2: SNHLY, FYNNEI. CDR3 length: 14 amino acids. V was shortened by 5 bases and J by 1 base, with 11 bases between the two germline ends. The CDR3 DNA sequence: TGTGCCAGCAGTACCCAAGGACAGAACACTGAAGCTTTCTTT. Protein product: CASSTQGQNTEAFF.

The chain links TRBV10-1 to TRBJ2-2, with a tentative D call TRBD2 (5 bases). CDR1 WNHNN and CDR2 SYGVQD come from the germline V gene (reference sequence). The V and J ends lost 3 bases and 8 bases respectively, with 19 bases between them. This CDR3 contains 16 residues. CDR3 amino acids: CASSDGLRRLGGELFF. DNA of the CDR3: TGCGCCAGCAGTGACGGACTTCGTCGATTAGGAGGGGAGCTGTTTTTT.

V gene TRBV19 combines with J gene TRBJ2-3; D not certain. The V end was cut by 5 bases, the J end by 7 bases, with 10 bases between. CDR1 and CDR2 (germline): LNHDA, SQIVND (reference sequence). The CDR3 covers 12 residues. CDR3 DNA: TGTGCCAGTAGTGAGTCCCGCCATACGCAGTATTTT. Its protein product is CASSESRHTQYF.

The chain joins TRBV24-1 to TRBJ1-1; TRBD1 matches at 9 bases. This CDR3 spans 15 amino acids. V dropped 3 bases and J dropped 4; count of bases not matched to a gene: 5. CDR1 and CDR2 from the germline V gene are KGHDR and SFDVKD. As DNA, the CDR3 is TGTGCCACCAGTGATGGGGGACAGGGCCGCACTGAAGCTTTCTTT. Translating gives CATSDGGQGRTEAFF.

The chain couples TRBV5-1 to TRBJ1-1, with 7 positions matching TRBD1. CDR3 size: 13 residues. In germline, CDR1 is SGHRS, CDR2 YFSETQ. V shed 0 bases, J shed 7 bases, and the junction held 3 bases outside the gene matches. The CDR3 sequence: CASSLDRQGEAFF. CDR3 sequence (DNA): TGCGCCAGCAGCTTGGACCGACAGGGTGAAGCTTTCTTT.